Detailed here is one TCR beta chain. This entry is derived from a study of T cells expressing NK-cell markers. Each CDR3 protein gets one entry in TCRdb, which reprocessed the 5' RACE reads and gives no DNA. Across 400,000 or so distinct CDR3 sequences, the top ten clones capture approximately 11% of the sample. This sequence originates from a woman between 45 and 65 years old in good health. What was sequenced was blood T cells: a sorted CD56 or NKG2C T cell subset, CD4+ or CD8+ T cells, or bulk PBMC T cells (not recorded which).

The CDR3 reads CAWTLRSEQFF. The V gene is TRBV30, the J gene TRBJ2-1. This CDR3 region has 11 residues. The V gene's germline CDR1 is GTSNPN and CDR2 SVGIG (reference sequence).